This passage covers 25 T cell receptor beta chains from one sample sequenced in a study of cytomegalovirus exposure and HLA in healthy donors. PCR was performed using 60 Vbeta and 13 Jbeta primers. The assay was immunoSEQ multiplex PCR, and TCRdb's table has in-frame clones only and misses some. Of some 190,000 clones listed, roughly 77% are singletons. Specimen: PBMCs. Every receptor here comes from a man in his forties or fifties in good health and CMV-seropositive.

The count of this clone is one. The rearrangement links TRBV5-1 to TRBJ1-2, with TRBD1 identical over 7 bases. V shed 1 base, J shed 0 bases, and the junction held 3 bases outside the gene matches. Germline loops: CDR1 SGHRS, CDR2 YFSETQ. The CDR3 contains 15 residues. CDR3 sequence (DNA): TGCGCCAGCAGCTTGTCCCAGGGGGCTAACTATGGCTACACCTTC. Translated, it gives CASSLSQGANYGYTF.

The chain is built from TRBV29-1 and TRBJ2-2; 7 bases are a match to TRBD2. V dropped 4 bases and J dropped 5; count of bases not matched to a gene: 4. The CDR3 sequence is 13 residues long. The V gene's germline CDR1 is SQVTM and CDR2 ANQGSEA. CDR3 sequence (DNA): TGCAGCGTTGCTGAGGGAGGGACCGGGGAGCTGTTTTTT. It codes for CSVAEGGTGELFF.

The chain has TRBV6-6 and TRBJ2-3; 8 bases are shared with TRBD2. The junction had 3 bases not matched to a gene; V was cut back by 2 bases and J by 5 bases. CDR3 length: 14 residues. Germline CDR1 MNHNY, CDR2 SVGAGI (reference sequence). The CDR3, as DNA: TGTGCCAGCAGTTACGGGACTAGGGTAGATACGCAGTATTTT. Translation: CASSYGTRVDTQYF.

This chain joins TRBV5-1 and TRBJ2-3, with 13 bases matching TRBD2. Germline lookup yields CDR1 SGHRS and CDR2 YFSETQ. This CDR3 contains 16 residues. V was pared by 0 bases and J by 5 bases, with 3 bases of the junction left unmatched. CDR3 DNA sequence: TGCGCCAGCAGCTTGGATGGACTAGCGGGAGTAGATACGCAGTATTTT. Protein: CASSLDGLAGVDTQYF.

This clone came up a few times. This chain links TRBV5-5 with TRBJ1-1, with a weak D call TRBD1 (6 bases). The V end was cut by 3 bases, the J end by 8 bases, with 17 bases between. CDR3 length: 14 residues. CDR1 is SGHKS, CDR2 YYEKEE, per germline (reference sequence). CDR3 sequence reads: CASSSTGTLSEAFF. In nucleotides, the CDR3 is TGTGCCAGCAGCTCAACCGGGACATTAAGCGAAGCTTTCTTT.

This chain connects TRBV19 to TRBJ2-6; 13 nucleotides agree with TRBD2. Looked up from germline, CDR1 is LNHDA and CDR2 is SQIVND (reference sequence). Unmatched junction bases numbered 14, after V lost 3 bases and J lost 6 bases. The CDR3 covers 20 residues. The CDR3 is CASSIVSGLAGVSQANVLTF. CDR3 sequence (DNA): TGTGCCAGTAGTATTGTTTCCGGACTAGCGGGAGTTAGTCAGGCCAACGTCCTGACTTTC.

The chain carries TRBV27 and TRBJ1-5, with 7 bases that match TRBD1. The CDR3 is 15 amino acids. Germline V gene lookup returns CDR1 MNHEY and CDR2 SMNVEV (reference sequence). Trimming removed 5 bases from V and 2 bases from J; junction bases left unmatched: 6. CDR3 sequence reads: CASSATGDGNQPQHF. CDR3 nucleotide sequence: TGTGCCAGCAGTGCCACAGGGGACGGCAATCAGCCCCAGCATTTT.

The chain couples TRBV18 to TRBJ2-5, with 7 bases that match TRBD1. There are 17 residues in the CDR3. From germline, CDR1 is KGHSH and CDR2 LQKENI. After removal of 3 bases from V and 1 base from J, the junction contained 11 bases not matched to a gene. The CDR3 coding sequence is TGTGCCAGCTCACCGTTTGTGACAGGGCAAATCCAAGAGACCCAGTACTTC. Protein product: CASSPFVTGQIQETQYF.

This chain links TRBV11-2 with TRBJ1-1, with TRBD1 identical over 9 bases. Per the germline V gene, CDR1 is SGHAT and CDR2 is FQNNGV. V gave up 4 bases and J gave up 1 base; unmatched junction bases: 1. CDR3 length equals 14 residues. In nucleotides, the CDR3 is TGTGCCAGCAGCTCACAGGGGGCGAACACTGAAGCTTTCTTT. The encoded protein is CASSSQGANTEAFF.

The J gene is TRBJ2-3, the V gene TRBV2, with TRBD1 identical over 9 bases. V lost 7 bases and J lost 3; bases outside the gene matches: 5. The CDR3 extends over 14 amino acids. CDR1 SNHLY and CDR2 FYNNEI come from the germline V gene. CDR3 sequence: CASKLGQGTDTQYF. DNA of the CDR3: TGTGCCAGCAAGCTGGGACAGGGTACAGATACGCAGTATTTT.

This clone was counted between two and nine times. CDR3 in amino acids: CASSQDRGCRNIQYF. The DNA of the CDR3 is TGCGCCAGCAGTCAGGACAGGGGGTGTCGGAACATTCAGTACTTC. The gene calls are TRBV10-1 and TRBJ2-4; TRBD1 aligns across 10 bases. Germline loops: CDR1 WNHNN, CDR2 SYGVQD (reference sequence). The CDR3 spans 15 residues. The V gene end was trimmed by 5 bases and the J gene end by 7 bases; junction bases not matched to a gene: 8.

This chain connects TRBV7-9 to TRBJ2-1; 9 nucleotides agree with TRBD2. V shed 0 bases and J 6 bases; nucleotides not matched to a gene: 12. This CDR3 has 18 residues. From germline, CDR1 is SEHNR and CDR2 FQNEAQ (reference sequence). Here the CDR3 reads CASSLAYPSGTVLNEQFF. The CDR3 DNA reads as TGTGCCAGCAGCTTAGCATATCCTAGCGGGACAGTACTCAATGAGCAGTTCTTC.

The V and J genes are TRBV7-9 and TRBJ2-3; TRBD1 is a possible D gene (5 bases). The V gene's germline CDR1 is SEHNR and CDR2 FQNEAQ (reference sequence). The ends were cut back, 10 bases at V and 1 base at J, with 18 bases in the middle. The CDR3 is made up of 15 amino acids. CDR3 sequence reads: CATSVGASGTDTQYF. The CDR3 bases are TGTGCCACCTCTGTAGGGGCCTCTGGCACAGATACGCAGTATTTT.

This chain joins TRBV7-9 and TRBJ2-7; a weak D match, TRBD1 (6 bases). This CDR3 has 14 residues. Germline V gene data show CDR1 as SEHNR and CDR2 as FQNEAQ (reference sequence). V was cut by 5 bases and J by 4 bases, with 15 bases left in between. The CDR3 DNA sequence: TGTGCCAGCAGCCGGCCGGGACAAGCTTACGAGCAGTACTTC. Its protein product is CASSRPGQAYEQYF.

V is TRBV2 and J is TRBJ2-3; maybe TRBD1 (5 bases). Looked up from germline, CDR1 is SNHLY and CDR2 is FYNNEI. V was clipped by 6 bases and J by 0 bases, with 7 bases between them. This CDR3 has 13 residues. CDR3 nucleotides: TGTGCCAGCAGGGCAGGGAGCACAGATACGCAGTATTTT. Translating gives CASRAGSTDTQYF.

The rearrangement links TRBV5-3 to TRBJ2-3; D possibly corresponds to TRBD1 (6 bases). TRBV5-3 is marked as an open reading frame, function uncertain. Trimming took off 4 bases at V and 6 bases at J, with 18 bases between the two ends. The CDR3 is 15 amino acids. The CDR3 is CARSQKTTGCDTQYF. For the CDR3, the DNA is TGTGCCAGAAGCCAGAAAACCACAGGGTGCGATACGCAGTATTTT.

The DNA of the CDR3 is TGTGCCAGCAGCGGGCCGACCGACAGCCACAAAGAGCAGTACTTC. As protein: CASSGPTDSHKEQYF. The V call is TRBV7-9, the J call TRBJ2-7; perhaps TRBD1 as D (5 bases). V dropped 5 bases and J dropped 7 bases, with 21 bases sitting between them. Germline values: CDR1 SEHNR, CDR2 FQNEAQ (reference sequence). The CDR3 totals 15 residues.

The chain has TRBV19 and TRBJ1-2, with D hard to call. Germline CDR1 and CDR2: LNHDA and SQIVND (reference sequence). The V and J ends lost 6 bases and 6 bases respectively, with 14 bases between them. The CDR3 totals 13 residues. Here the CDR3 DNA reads TGTGCCAGTAGGGGAAACGGGGTGGATGGCTACACCTTC. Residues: CASRGNGVDGYTF.

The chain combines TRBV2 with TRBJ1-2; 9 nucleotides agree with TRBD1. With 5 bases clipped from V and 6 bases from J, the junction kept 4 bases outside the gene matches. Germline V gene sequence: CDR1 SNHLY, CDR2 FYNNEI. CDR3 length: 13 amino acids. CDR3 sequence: CASSKTGGHGYTF. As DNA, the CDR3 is TGTGCCAGCAGTAAGACAGGGGGTCATGGCTACACCTTC. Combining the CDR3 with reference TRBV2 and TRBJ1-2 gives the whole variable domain EPEVTQTPSHQVTQMGQEVILRCVPISNHLYFYWYRQILGQKVEFLVSFYNNEISEKSEIFDDQFSVERPDGSNFTLKIRSTKLEDSAMYFCASSKTGGHGYTFGSGTRLTVV.

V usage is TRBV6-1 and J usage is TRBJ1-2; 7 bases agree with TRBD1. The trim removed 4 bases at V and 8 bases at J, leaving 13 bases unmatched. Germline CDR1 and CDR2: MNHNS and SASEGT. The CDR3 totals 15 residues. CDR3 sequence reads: CASSGRRVGGGGYTF. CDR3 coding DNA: TGTGCCAGCAGTGGGAGAAGGGTAGGGGGCGGCGGCTACACCTTC.

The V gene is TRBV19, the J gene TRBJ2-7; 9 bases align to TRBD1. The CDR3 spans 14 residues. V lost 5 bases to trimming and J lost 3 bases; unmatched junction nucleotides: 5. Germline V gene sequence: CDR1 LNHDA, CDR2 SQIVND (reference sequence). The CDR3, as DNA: TGTGCCAGTAGTCCCCGGGACAGGGACTACGAGCAGTACTTC. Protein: CASSPRDRDYEQYF.

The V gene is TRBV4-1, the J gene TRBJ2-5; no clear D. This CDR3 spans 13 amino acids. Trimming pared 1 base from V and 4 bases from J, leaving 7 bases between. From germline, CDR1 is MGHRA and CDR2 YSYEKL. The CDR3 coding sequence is TGCGCCAGCAGCCAAGGTCTGCGAGAGACCCAGTACTTC. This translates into CASSQGLRETQYF.

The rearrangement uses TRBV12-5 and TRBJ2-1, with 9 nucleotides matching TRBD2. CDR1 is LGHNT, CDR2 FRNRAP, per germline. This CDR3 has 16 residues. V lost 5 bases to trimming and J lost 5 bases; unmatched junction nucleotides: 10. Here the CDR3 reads CASGPPPAGGDNEQFF. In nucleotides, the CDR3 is TGTGCTAGTGGTCCCCCCCCGGCGGGGGGGGACAATGAGCAGTTCTTC.

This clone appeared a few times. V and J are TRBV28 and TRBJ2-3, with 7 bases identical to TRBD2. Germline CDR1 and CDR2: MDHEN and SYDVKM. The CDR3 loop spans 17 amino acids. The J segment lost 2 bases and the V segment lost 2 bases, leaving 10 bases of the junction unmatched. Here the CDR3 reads CASSLRTQAGATDTQYF. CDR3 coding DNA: TGTGCCAGCAGTTTACGGACCCAGGCGGGAGCCACAGATACGCAGTATTTT. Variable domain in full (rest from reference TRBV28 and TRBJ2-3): DVKVTQSSRYLVKRTGEKVFLECVQDMDHENMFWYRQDPGLGLRLIYFSYDVKMKEKGDIPEGYSVSREKKERFSLILESASTNQTSMYLCASSLRTQAGATDTQYFGPGTRLTVL.

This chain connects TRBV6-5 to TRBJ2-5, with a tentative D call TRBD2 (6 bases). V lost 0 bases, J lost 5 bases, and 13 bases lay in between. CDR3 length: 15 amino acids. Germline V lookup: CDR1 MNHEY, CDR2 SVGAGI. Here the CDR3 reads CASSYSGTEGETQYF. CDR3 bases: TGTGCCAGCAGTTACTCCGGGACTGAGGGCGAGACCCAGTACTTC.